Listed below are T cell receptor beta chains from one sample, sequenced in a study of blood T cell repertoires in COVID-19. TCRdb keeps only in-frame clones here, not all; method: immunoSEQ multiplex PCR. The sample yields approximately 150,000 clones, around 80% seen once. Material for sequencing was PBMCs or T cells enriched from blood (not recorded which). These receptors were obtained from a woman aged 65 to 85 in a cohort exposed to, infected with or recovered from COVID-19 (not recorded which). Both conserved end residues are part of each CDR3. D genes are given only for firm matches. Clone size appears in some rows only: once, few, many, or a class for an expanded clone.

CDR3: CASSQGLAGDTQYF; DNA: TGTGCCAGCAGCCAAGGGCTAGCGGGGGATACGCAGTATTTT; J: TRBJ2-3; V: TRBV3-1/TRBV3-2; size: few; D: TRBD2
CDR3: CSGEVNQETQYF; DNA: TGCAGCGGGGAGGTAAACCAAGAGACCCAGTACTTC; J: TRBJ2-5; V: TRBV29-1; size: .; D: .
CDR3: CASSGSSGRLYNEQFF; DNA: TGTGCCAGCAGTGGATCTAGCGGGAGGTTATACAATGAGCAGTTCTTC; J: TRBJ2-1; V: TRBV6-2/TRBV6-3; size: few; D: TRBD2
CDR3: CASSFGQQETQYF; DNA: TGTGCCAGCAGCTTTGGACAGCAAGAGACCCAGTACTTC; J: TRBJ2-5; V: TRBV11-3; size: .; D: .
CDR3: CASSGGQQGARWYGYTF; DNA: TGTGCCAGCAGCGGTGGGCAACAGGGGGCAAGATGGTATGGCTACACCTTC; J: TRBJ1-2; V: TRBV2; size: .; D: TRBD1
CDR3: CASSETGGEDQPQHF; DNA: TGTGCCAGCAGTGAAACAGGGGGGGAGGACCAGCCCCAGCATTTT; J: TRBJ1-5; V: TRBV6-1; size: .; D: TRBD1
CDR3: CASSLSPQFF; DNA: TGTGCCAGCAGTCTAAGTCCCCAGTTCTTC; J: TRBJ2-1; V: TRBV12-3/TRBV12-4; size: .; D: .
CDR3: CASSPTGTGYGYTF; DNA: TGTGCCAGCAGCCCCACCGGGACAGGGTATGGCTACACCTTC; J: TRBJ1-2; V: TRBV4-2; size: .; D: TRBD1
CDR3: CASSQAGQGKGDGYTF; DNA: TGTGCCAGCAGCCAAGCCGGACAGGGGAAGGGGGATGGCTACACCTTC; J: TRBJ1-2; V: TRBV4-2; size: .; D: TRBD1
CDR3: CASSSTYSRGYTF; DNA: TGTGCCAGCAGCTCAACCTATTCTCGGGGCTACACCTTC; J: TRBJ1-2; V: TRBV28; size: .; D: .
CDR3: CASSLIAGGVESYNEQFF; DNA: TGTGCCAGCAGCTTGATAGCGGGAGGGGTTGAGTCCTACAATGAGCAGTTCTTC; J: TRBJ2-1; V: TRBV5-4; size: .; D: TRBD2
CDR3: CASSLGTEDYGYTF; DNA: TGTGCCAGCAGCCTCGGGACAGAGGACTATGGCTACACCTTC; J: TRBJ1-2; V: TRBV5-4; size: .; D: TRBD1
CDR3: CASSYSGQAAEQFF; DNA: TGTGCCAGCAGTTACTCGGGACAGGCAGCTGAGCAGTTCTTC; J: TRBJ2-1; V: TRBV6-5; size: .; D: TRBD1
CDR3: CASSKAGARRNTIYF; DNA: TGTGCCAGTAGTAAGGCGGGGGCGCGACGAAACACCATATATTTT; J: TRBJ1-3; V: TRBV19; size: .; D: .
CDR3: CASSFAGREKLFF; DNA: TGTGCCAGCAGTTTTGCGGGGAGAGAAAAACTGTTTTTT; J: TRBJ1-4; V: TRBV12-3/TRBV12-4; size: .; D: .
CDR3: CASSVQGVGETQYF; DNA: TGTGCCAGCAGCGTTCAAGGGGTGGGGGAGACCCAGTACTTC; J: TRBJ2-5; V: TRBV9; size: .; D: .
CDR3: CAIRGSGSHSYEQYF; DNA: TGTGCCATCAGGGGTAGCGGGAGTCACAGTTACGAGCAGTACTTC; J: TRBJ2-7; V: TRBV10-3; size: .; D: TRBD2
CDR3: CASSPNRNTEAFF; DNA: TGTGCCAGCAGCCCCAACAGGAACACTGAAGCTTTCTTT; J: TRBJ1-1; V: TRBV3-1/TRBV3-2; size: .; D: .
CDR3: CASSLGGAGGYNEQFF; DNA: TGTGCCAGCAGCTTAGGGGGAGCGGGAGGGTACAATGAGCAGTTCTTC; J: TRBJ2-1; V: TRBV11-3; size: .; D: TRBD2
CDR3: CASSTNTGLRYNEQFF; DNA: TGTGCCAGCTCAACCAATACAGGGTTGCGGTACAATGAGCAGTTCTTC; J: TRBJ2-1; V: TRBV18; size: .; D: .
CDR3: CASSLAGTGGSGELFF; DNA: TGTGCCAGCAGCTTGGCCGGGACAGGGGGAAGCGGGGAGCTGTTTTTT; J: TRBJ2-2; V: TRBV5-6; size: .; D: TRBD1
CDR3: CAWAFQGNTEAFF; DNA: TGTGCCTGGGCCTTCCAGGGGAACACTGAAGCTTTCTTT; J: TRBJ1-1; V: TRBV30; size: .; D: .
CDR3: CAWSVGGSRTEAFF; DNA: TGTGCCTGGAGTGTAGGGGGCAGCAGGACTGAAGCTTTCTTT; J: TRBJ1-1; V: TRBV30; size: .; D: TRBD1
CDR3: CASSAGGGNTEAFF; DNA: TGTGCCAGCAGTGCGGGGGGTGGGAACACTGAAGCTTTCTTT; J: TRBJ1-1; V: TRBV27; size: once; D: .
CDR3: CASGPGQINYGYTF; DNA: TGTGCTAGTGGTCCGGGACAGATTAATTATGGCTACACCTTC; J: TRBJ1-2; V: TRBV12-5; size: .; D: TRBD1
CDR3: CASSLEGTSGNADTQYF; DNA: TGCGCCAGCAGCTTGGAAGGGACTAGCGGGAACGCAGATACGCAGTATTTT; J: TRBJ2-3; V: TRBV5-1; size: .; D: TRBD2
CDR3: CASSVLGDQETQYF; DNA: TGTGCCAGCAGCGTCCTAGGAGACCAAGAGACCCAGTACTTC; J: TRBJ2-5; V: TRBV9; size: .; D: .
CDR3: CASSQRTDTGEKLFF; DNA: TGTGCCAGCAGCCAGCGGACCGATACGGGTGAAAAACTGTTTTTT; J: TRBJ1-4; V: TRBV7-2; size: few; D: .
CDR3: CASRSTDSRYNEQFF; DNA: TGTGCCAGCAGAAGCACGGACAGCAGATACAATGAGCAGTTCTTC; J: TRBJ2-1; V: TRBV2; size: .; D: .
CDR3: CASSHLIGGDYEQYF; DNA: TGTGCCAGCAGCCATCTAATAGGGGGTGATTACGAGCAGTACTTC; J: TRBJ2-7; V: TRBV4-2; size: .; D: .